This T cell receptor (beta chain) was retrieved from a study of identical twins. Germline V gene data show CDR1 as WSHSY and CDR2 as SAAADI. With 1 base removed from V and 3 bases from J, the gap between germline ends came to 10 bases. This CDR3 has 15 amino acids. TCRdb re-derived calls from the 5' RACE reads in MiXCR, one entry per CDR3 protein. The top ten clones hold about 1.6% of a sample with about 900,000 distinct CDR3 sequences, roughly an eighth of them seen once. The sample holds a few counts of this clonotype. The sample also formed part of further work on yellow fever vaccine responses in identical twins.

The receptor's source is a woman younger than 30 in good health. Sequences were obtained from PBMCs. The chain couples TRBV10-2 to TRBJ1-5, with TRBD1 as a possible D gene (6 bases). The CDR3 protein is CASSEWGRYNQPQHF. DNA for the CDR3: TGCGCCAGCAGTGAGTGGGGGCGGTACAATCAGCCCCAGCATTTT.